The 26 T cell receptor beta chains below all came from one sample that was sequenced in a study of T cell responses to AZD1222 COVID-19 vaccine. TCRdb's table, derived via immunoSEQ multiplex PCR, lists solely in-frame clones and lacks some. The sample holds under 200,000 clones, 94% seen once. Sample: peripheral blood, taken on day 0 of AZD1222 vaccination. These receptors all stem from an adult in good health.

V gene TRBV18 combines with J gene TRBJ1-2, with D possibly TRBD1 on 6 matching bases. The V and J ends lost 0 bases and 8 bases respectively, with 16 bases between them. Germline values: CDR1 KGHSH, CDR2 LQKENI. The CDR3 has 15 amino acids. CDR3 bases: TGTGCCAGCTCACCACCGGGGGCGGCAGCGCCCGGCTACACCTTC. This codes for CASSPPGAAAPGYTF.

This chain links TRBV14 with TRBJ2-3; 7 bases are shared with TRBD2. Looked up from germline, CDR1 is SGHDN and CDR2 is FVKESK. The CDR3 loop spans 16 amino acids. V was clipped by 5 bases and J by 0 bases; unmatched bases: 8. CDR3 in amino acids: CASSWGGSSSTDTQYF. The CDR3, as DNA: TGTGCCAGCAGCTGGGGGGGGAGCAGCAGCACAGATACGCAGTATTTT.

The rearrangement links TRBV19 to TRBJ1-2; 9 nucleotides agree with TRBD1. CDR1 and CDR2 (germline): LNHDA, SQIVND (reference sequence). The ends lost 4 bases at V and 2 bases at J; junction bases unmatched: 8. This CDR3 has 16 amino acids. The CDR3 coding sequence is TGTGCCAGTAGTACAAACGTCGGACAGGGGAACTATGGCTACACCTTC. Protein: CASSTNVGQGNYGYTF. Full variable domain (rest looked up from reference TRBV19 and TRBJ1-2): DGGITQSPKYLFRKEGQNVTLSCEQNLNHDAMYWYRQDPGQGLRLIYYSQIVNDFQKGDIAEGYSVSREKKESFPLTVTSAQKNPTAFYLCASSTNVGQGNYGYTFGSGTRLTVV.

This clone showed up just once. V gene TRBV28 combines with J gene TRBJ2-4; D is ambiguous. The CDR3 spans 14 residues. V was cut by 2 bases and J by 0 bases, with 5 bases left in between. CDR1 is MDHEN and CDR2 is SYDVKM in the germline V gene. The CDR3 coding sequence is TGTGCCAGCAGTTTAGGGTTAGCCAAAAACATTCAGTACTTC. As protein: CASSLGLAKNIQYF.

This chain connects TRBV7-9 to TRBJ1-2, with TRBD1 as a possible D gene (6 bases). Germline-derived CDR1 and CDR2 are SEHNR and FQNEAQ (reference sequence). V lost 0 bases and J lost 1, with 21 bases in between. The CDR3 runs to 19 residues. As DNA, the CDR3 is TGTGCCAGCAGCTTAGCGCGTGGGGACACCGCGACTTTTAACTATGGCTACACCTTC. Its translation is CASSLARGDTATFNYGYTF. Filled out from reference TRBV7-9 and TRBJ1-2, the complete variable domain reads DTGVSQNPRHKITKRGQNVTFRCDPISEHNRLYWYRQTLGQGPEFLTYFQNEAQLEKSRLLSDRFSAERPKGSFSTLEIQRTEQGDSAMYLCASSLARGDTATFNYGYTFGSGTRLTVV.

This clone came up a few times. The chain recombines TRBV28 with TRBJ1-3; 7 bases line up with TRBD1. The V gene's germline CDR1 is MDHEN and CDR2 SYDVKM. The CDR3 covers 12 residues. The V segment lost 11 bases and the J segment 4 bases; nucleotides outside the gene matches: 5. In DNA form, the CDR3 reads TGTGCCTGCTGGGACAGAGGAAACACCATATATTTT. Amino acid sequence: CACWDRGNTIYF.

This clone showed up just once. V and J are TRBV19 and TRBJ1-5, with D unresolved. The length of the CDR3 is 15 residues. The germline V gene has CDR1 LNHDA and CDR2 SQIVND (reference sequence). Trimming removed 7 bases from V and 0 bases from J, with 13 bases in between. The chain's CDR3 is CASIEGDYSNQPQHF. The CDR3 coding sequence is TGTGCCAGTATCGAGGGCGACTATAGCAATCAGCCCCAGCATTTT.

This clone was seen only once. The chain carries TRBV28 and TRBJ1-2; perhaps TRBD1 as D (5 bases). Germline lookup yields CDR1 MDHEN and CDR2 SYDVKM. Trimming stripped 5 bases from V and 4 bases from J, with 8 bases between. CDR3 length: 12 residues. Written as DNA, the CDR3 is TGTGCCAGCAGTAGCCAGGGCTATGGCTACACCTTC. Its protein is CASSSQGYGYTF.

The genes are TRBV5-1 and TRBJ2-5; 10 positions match TRBD2. Germline CDR1 is SGHRS and CDR2 is YFSETQ. J lost 1 base, V lost 7 bases, and 4 bases had no gene match. This CDR3 comprises 14 residues. CDR3 protein: CASGLADVQETQYF. The DNA for the CDR3 is TGCGCCAGCGGACTAGCGGATGTCCAAGAGACCCAGTACTTC.

The rearrangement joins TRBV4-1 to TRBJ1-1; 8 bases align to TRBD1. The V and J ends lost 0 bases and 11 bases, in that order; junction bases with no gene match: 5. Germline lookup yields CDR1 MGHRA and CDR2 YSYEKL. The CDR3 covers 13 residues. The CDR3 nucleotides read TGCGCCAGCAGCCAAGAACCCGGGACAGGCGCTTTCTTT. It specifies CASSQEPGTGAFF.

The chain is built from TRBV7-2 and TRBJ1-6; possible D gene TRBD1, 5 bases. The CDR3 is made up of 16 amino acids. With 1 base removed from V and 10 bases from J, the gap between germline ends came to 17 bases. Germline CDR1 SGHTA, CDR2 FQGNSA. As DNA, the CDR3 is TGTGCCAGCAGCTTAGAGTGGGGACGGGGGGGATCACCCCTCCACTTT. It specifies CASSLEWGRGGSPLHF.

The gene calls are TRBV25-1 and TRBJ2-7, with D possibly TRBD1 on 6 matching bases. The CDR3 is 13 amino acids. Trimming cost V 10 bases and J 2 bases, with 15 bases left between them. Germline CDR1 MGHDK, CDR2 SYGVNS. CDR3 in DNA: TGTGCCACCGCGACAGGCACACCCTACGAGCAGTACTTC. Its protein product is CATATGTPYEQYF.

This chain uses TRBV6-5 with TRBJ2-3, with 9 bases lining up with TRBD2. The germline gives CDR1 MNHEY, CDR2 SVGAGI. V was clipped by 6 bases and J by 2 bases; unmatched bases: 6. The CDR3 has 15 residues. The CDR3 loop is CASRGASGDTDTQYF. The CDR3 DNA follows: TGTGCCAGCAGGGGAGCTAGCGGGGACACAGATACGCAGTATTTT.

The chain links TRBV7-9 to TRBJ1-1, with no clear D. This CDR3 has 8 residues. Trimming took 5 bases from V and 14 from J, leaving 6 bases between them. Germline assignment: CDR1 SEHNR and CDR2 FQNEAQ (reference sequence). The CDR3 region is CASSPPFF. The CDR3, as DNA: TGTGCCAGCAGCCCCCCCTTCTTT. Together with reference TRBV7-9 and TRBJ1-1, the CDR3 gives the full variable domain: DTGVSQNPRHKITKRGQNVTFRCDPISEHNRLYWYRQTLGQGPEFLTYFQNEAQLEKSRLLSDRFSAERPKGSFSTLEIQRTEQGDSAMYLCASSPPFFGQGTRLTVV.

This chain joins TRBV7-3 and TRBJ1-1, with TRBD1 matching 10 bases. The junction had 4 bases not matched to a gene; V was cut back by 5 bases and J by 4 bases. The CDR3 has 14 residues. In germline, CDR1 is SGHTA, CDR2 FQGTGA. The CDR3 nucleotides are TGTGCCAGCAGCAATGGACAGGGGGGCACTGAAGCTTTCTTT. It encodes CASSNGQGGTEAFF.

The gene calls are TRBV2 and TRBJ1-1; D uncertain. V was cut by 6 bases and J by 5 bases, with 16 bases left in between. Germline CDR1 is SNHLY and CDR2 is FYNNEI. The length of the CDR3 is 14 residues. CDR3 in DNA: TGTGCCAGCAGCAAGGACGGCTCACCTACTGAAGCTTTCTTT. It codes for CASSKDGSPTEAFF.

The chain couples TRBV7-8 to TRBJ1-5; D unclear. Germline loops: CDR1 SGHVS, CDR2 FQNEAQ. V was shortened by 5 bases and J by 3 bases, with 5 bases between the two germline ends. The CDR3 length is 12 residues. The CDR3 loop is CASSPYNQPQHF. The CDR3 region has the DNA TGTGCCAGCAGCCCCTACAATCAGCCCCAGCATTTT.

This clone was seen only once. The chain has TRBV6-2 or TRBV6-3 and TRBJ1-6; D gene uncertain. Germline V CDR1 and CDR2: MNHEY, SVGEGT. The V end was cut by 3 bases, the J end by 7 bases, with 4 bases between. The CDR3 spans 12 residues. The CDR3 DNA sequence: TGTGCCAGCAGTTATGGGAATTCACCCCTCCACTTT. Translation: CASSYGNSPLHF.

The gene calls are TRBV4-2 and TRBJ1-1, with 10 positions matching TRBD1. After removal of 6 bases from V and 5 bases from J, the junction contained 15 bases not matched to a gene. The CDR3 length is 17 residues. Germline V gives CDR1 LGHNA, CDR2 YNFKEQ. Here the CDR3 reads CASSRTGGEVRRTEAFF. The CDR3 DNA is TGTGCCAGCAGTCGGACAGGGGGTGAAGTGAGGAGGACTGAAGCTTTCTTT.

The V and J genes are TRBV6-4 and TRBJ2-7, with unresolved D. The CDR3 runs to 17 residues. Germline V gene lookup returns CDR1 MRHNA and CDR2 SNTAGT. Trimming stripped 2 bases from V and 3 bases from J, with 20 bases between. This CDR3 is CASSDPIEVGKNYEQYF. CDR3 sequence (DNA): TGTGCCAGCAGTGACCCAATCGAAGTCGGTAAAAACTACGAGCAGTACTTC.

The CDR3 loop reads CASSRQGITGELFF. DNA for the CDR3: TGTGCCAGCTCGCGCCAGGGGATAACGGGGGAGCTGTTTTTT. The V call is TRBV11-2, the J call TRBJ2-2; D perhaps matches TRBD1 (6 bases). V dropped 8 bases and J dropped 8 bases, with 18 bases sitting between them. Germline CDR1 is SGHAT and CDR2 is FQNNGV. CDR3 size: 14 residues.

The chain recombines TRBV28 with TRBJ1-2; D uncertain. V lost 2 bases, J lost 2 bases, and 9 bases lay in between. In germline, CDR1 is MDHEN, CDR2 SYDVKM. The CDR3 runs to 14 residues. The CDR3 DNA is TGTGCCAGCAGTTTACCGTCTCCCAACTATGGCTACACCTTC. It is translated as CASSLPSPNYGYTF.

V and J are TRBV19 and TRBJ1-1; D is ambiguous. Trimming removed 6 bases at V and 2 bases at J, with 10 bases between. The CDR3 is made up of 13 amino acids. In germline, CDR1 is LNHDA, CDR2 SQIVND (reference sequence). CDR3 sequence reads: CASSLAVNTEAFF. DNA of the CDR3: TGTGCCAGTAGCTTAGCAGTTAACACTGAAGCTTTCTTT.

The rearrangement links TRBV28 to TRBJ1-2; D is possibly TRBD1 (5 bases). Per the germline V gene, CDR1 is MDHEN and CDR2 is SYDVKM. The CDR3 totals 14 residues. The ends were cut back, 3 bases at V and 7 bases at J, with 15 bases in the middle. CDR3 DNA: TGTGCCAGCAGTTTGAGGGGCTCCACACGTGGCTACACCTTC. It encodes CASSLRGSTRGYTF.

The genes are TRBV2 and TRBJ1-1; 7 bases align to TRBD1. CDR3 size: 13 residues. Germline values: CDR1 SNHLY, CDR2 FYNNEI. V was clipped by 2 bases and J by 7 bases; unmatched bases: 4. The CDR3 DNA reads as TGTGCCAGCAGTGAACAGGGGGACAATGAAGCTTTCTTT. The encoded protein is CASSEQGDNEAFF.

This rearrangement joins TRBV5-1 to TRBJ2-1, with 10 bases lining up with TRBD2. The CDR3 length is 16 residues. V trimming: 1 base; J trimming: 4 bases; junction bases outside the gene matches: 5. CDR1 SGHRS and CDR2 YFSETQ come from the germline V gene. CDR3 in amino acids: CASSLRLAGEYNEQFF. The CDR3 DNA reads TGCGCCAGCAGCTTGAGGCTAGCGGGAGAATACAATGAGCAGTTCTTC.